The rows below give T cell receptor beta chains drawn from one sample of a study of T-cell memory formation after mild COVID-19. From the 5' RACE reads, TCRdb called clonotypes with MiXCR, one entry per CDR3 protein. The repertoire holds over 400,000 distinct CDR3 sequences, with roughly a quarter as singletons. The source material was PBMCs or a T cell subset sorted from them (not recorded which). The source of these receptors is an adult woman who had mild COVID-19 (a few samples of this study predate the infection). Cell type and time point are not known. The CDR3 runs from the conserved cysteine through the conserved F or W. The order of the fields is D gene, CDR3 length, V gene, J gene, clone size, CDR3 DNA, CDR3 protein. The D gene is left open where the match is weak. Expanded clones get a size class; other rows say once, few or many, or leave the size out.

TRBD1	13	TRBV7-2	TRBJ2-3	few	TGTGCCAGCAGACCCGCCTTTGACAGGGCGCAGTATTTT	CASRPAFDRAQYF
NA	13	TRBV9	TRBJ2-4	few	TGTGCCAGCAGCGTATCTGGCAGGGACATTCAGTACTTC	CASSVSGRDIQYF
NA	13	TRBV19	TRBJ1-4	NA	TGTGCCAGTAGTATAGATTCAAAAGGAGGCCCGGGTTTT	CASSIDSKGGPGF
TRBD2	14	TRBV20-1	TRBJ2-5	few	TGCAGTGCTGGAGGACTAGGGGATCAAGAGACCCAGTACTTC	CSAGGLGDQETQYF
NA	15	TRBV5-6	TRBJ1-2	few	TGTGCCAGCATCCCCTCGGGGGGGCCGCCCTATGGCTACACCTTC	CASIPSGGPPYGYTF
NA	13	TRBV24-1	TRBJ1-1	NA	TGTGCCACCAGTGATGGGGGGCAGACTGAAGCTTTCTTT	CATSDGGQTEAFF
NA	15	TRBV12-3/TRBV12-4	TRBJ1-2	few	TGTGCCAGCAGTTGGGACCTTAGAGCGTACTATGGCTACACCTTC	CASSWDLRAYYGYTF
NA	15	TRBV7-9	TRBJ2-7	NA	TGTGCCAGCAGCTTAGATCGGGAGATAACCTACGAGCAGTACTTC	CASSLDREITYEQYF
TRBD2	16	TRBV5-8	TRBJ2-5	few	TGTGCCAGCAGCCAGGGACTAGCGGGAGTGGGAGAGACCCAGTACTTC	CASSQGLAGVGETQYF
TRBD1	13	TRBV30	TRBJ1-3	NA	TGTGCCTGGGAGGGACAGCCAGGAAACACCATATATTTT	CAWEGQPGNTIYF
NA	15	TRBV3-1	TRBJ2-1	NA	TGTGCCAGCAGCCACACCGGGGGGCCTAGCAATGAGCAGTTCTTC	CASSHTGGPSNEQFF
NA	14	TRBV5-1	TRBJ2-1	many	TGCGCCAGCAGCAAGGACGAGTCCTACAATGAGCAGTTCTTC	CASSKDESYNEQFF
NA	12	TRBV7-3	TRBJ2-5	NA	TGTGCCAGCATTAAAAGGAAAGAGACCCAGTACTTC	CASIKRKETQYF
TRBD2	17	TRBV28	TRBJ2-1	NA	TGTGCCAGCAGTCAGATAAACCGGGACTACATGTTCGATGAGCAGTTCTTC	CASSQINRDYMFDEQFF
NA	15	TRBV5-1	TRBJ2-3	NA	TGCGCCAGCCGCTGGTGGGGGGAGTTGGCAGATACGCAGTATTTT	CASRWWGELADTQYF
TRBD1	15	TRBV9	TRBJ2-1	many	TGTGCCAGCAGCGACGGGACAGTGGCTATAAATGAGCAGTTCTTC	CASSDGTVAINEQFF
TRBD2	14	TRBV7-9	TRBJ2-1	NA	TGTGCCAGCTCCCAGTTAGCGGGAGCAGGTGAGCAGTTCTTC	CASSQLAGAGEQFF
NA	15	TRBV5-1	TRBJ2-3	few	TGCGCCAGCAGCATCTCCGGGACGCCAGCAGATACGCAGTATTTT	CASSISGTPADTQYF
NA	12	TRBV29-1	TRBJ1-1	NA	TGCAGCGGTGGGGGGGGACCTTTAGGAGCTTTCTTT	CSGGGGPLGAFF
TRBD1	16	TRBV12-3/TRBV12-4	TRBJ2-6	few	TGTGCCAGCAGTTTTTCAGGGGGCGCCGGGGCCAACGTCCTGACTTTC	CASSFSGGAGANVLTF